This entry concerns a single T cell receptor beta chain. Its cognate antigen has yet to be identified. It has no much larger one-base neighbor in the sample; base qualities were not kept. The CDR3 goes from the cysteine to the phenylalanine over 17 residues. Of the read, only the CDR3 DNA is kept; its 51 bases are in frame from base 1. Reading the germline V gene (reference sequence) gives CDR1 SEHNR and CDR2 FQNEAQ. Compared with germline, V lacks 1 base and J lacks 4 bases; bases without a gene match: 11. The cohort consisted of 666 healthy bone marrow donors. Cohort members were all nominally healthy when sampled, although unrecorded immune exposures were likely present. The donor was CMV seronegative and was included in the group of 352 seronegative cohort members. Every donor gave a peripheral blood sample, and the peripheral blood mononuclear cells from that sample were used for TCR beta sequencing. Genomic DNA extraction from the blood cell samples was performed with the Qiagen DNeasy Blood Extraction Kit.

The record originates from a study of cytomegalovirus exposure and HLA in healthy donors (dated by TCRdb to between 2016 and 2019). About the investigation overall: An earlier analysis of approximately 590 of the donors reported more than 250 Gb of sequence data and 117 million unique TCR beta sequences from 150 million to 200 million T cells. An early release that covered 500 to 800 HLA-typed donors contained approximately 300 gigabases of sequencing data and 70 million to 100 million unique TCR sequences. Of the 300 to 500 genotyped donors, 81% were placed in the genetic ancestry cluster associated with self-reported Caucasian donors. The study aimed to test whether signatures of past pathogen exposure could be identified by cataloging public T cell receptors. The study profiled the T cell repertoires of under 850 subjects by immunosequencing and related them to cytomegalovirus serostatus. Besides the first cohort of approximately 670 subjects, a separate validation cohort made up of 90 to 150 different subjects was used. To predict cytomegalovirus infection status, the study combined high-throughput TCR immunosequencing, statistical association of individual TCRs with disease status, and machine learning. A later analysis re-analyzed previously published TCR beta repertoires from roughly 600 donors and added high-resolution HLA genotyping to study TCR occurrence patterns. In the later analysis, no new phenotypic data were used to find candidate immune exposures; instead, reliance was placed on TCR beta sequences and their occurrence across donors. An earlier analysis of fewer than 700 of the donors applied high-throughput TCR beta sequencing to assess whether each TCR beta V gene segment acted as functional or pseudogenic. Alongside the repertoire data, information on donor age, sex, ethnicity and CMV serostatus was compiled. Genome-wide SNP genotypes for about 60% of the roughly 670 donors were used in a later genetic analysis, which treated that subset as a discovery cohort. Every repertoire in the discovery cohort had been generated on one and the same sequencing platform. HLA typing included class I and class II loci at four-digit resolution. Typing coverage differed by locus: A, B, C, DRB1 and DQB1 were typed in about 620-630 donors, DQA1 in approximately 520, DPA1 in around 610, and DPB1 in 472. Four to six DR-DQ haplotypes were handled as single units for association and clustering, since linkage in the cohort was strong. Across around 400 genotyped donors of the cohort, an average of roughly 250,000 unique TCR beta nucleotide sequences per donor were sequenced, and roughly 20% of those sequences were non-productive.

General conclusions and limits of the study: V-gene and J-gene trimming of TCR beta chains was associated with a missense DCLRE1C variant in a later genetic analysis, and the association was replicated in an independent cohort. The study listed 150 to 200 TCR beta chains as associated with cytomegalovirus. According to a later analysis, parvovirus B19, influenza, CMV and Epstein-Barr virus appeared linked to several top co-occurrence clusters. The only immune exposure information available for the cohort was CMV serostatus. Some IMGT-functional V segments, including TRBV6-2 and TRBV6-3, could not be distinguished by the 87-base-pair reads and were therefore excluded. A later analysis found that most CMV-associated TCR beta chains appeared HLA-restricted, with HLA associations seemingly driven largely by CMV exposure. The sequencing pipeline was judged likely to have produced a cluster of highly shared sequence variants as a technical artifact. According to a later analysis, TCR association rates differed among HLA loci, with DRB1 alleles showing the most associated TCRs and HLA-C alleles showing the fewest. Assigning TCR associations to individual alleles was difficult when HLA alleles, especially DR and DQ, strongly co-occurred. While some public TCRs were present in many individuals, most TCR sequences turned up only very rarely across donors. In vitro tests confirmed that a few of the cytomegalovirus-associated TCR beta chains recognize cytomegalovirus antigens. Specific HLA alleles were associated with about 17,000 TCR beta sequences at a false discovery rate of 0.05 in a later analysis. It was suggested by the authors that the approach could potentially be generalized to other disease states and immunological phenotypes. The earlier analysis of 587 of the donors excluded 15 to 20 rarely observed V segments, including chromosome 9 orphons, because counts were too low. A further reported finding was that TCR beta sequences accurately predicted the HLA-A and HLA-B alleles for most subjects in the first cohort. HLA typing was unavailable for some donors at each locus, so association tests used only the typed subset. In an earlier analysis of some 640 of the donors, most TCR beta V segments were observed in productive rearrangements about 87% or about 30% of the time, broadly matching IMGT annotations. The classifier was reported to diagnose cytomegalovirus status with high specificity and sensitivity in both the original cohort and the validation cohort. Only TCR beta chains were sequenced in this cohort, and the absence of alpha or paired-chain data limited detectable features. Roughly uniform sequencing depth across donors was assumed in presence/absence analyses, although this assumption may not hold. Compared with the approximately 720-donor mean, donors in an Asian-associated ancestry cluster had fewer N-insertions in productive TCRs, according to a later genetic analysis. Correlated functional status among segregating V segments might reflect linkage disequilibrium, but an unknown experimental factor could not be ruled out. In a later analysis, HLA-associated TCR beta chains showed more clonal expansion and lower generation probabilities than non-associated chains that were equally common.

Libraries were constructed by the immunoSEQ multiplex PCR assay. A mixture of 60 forward primers for TCR Vbeta segments and 13 reverse primers for TCR Jbeta segments was used in the multiplex PCR. Amplification of the CDR3 region of rearranged TCR beta genes was performed with a multiplex PCR assay on genomic DNA. On the Illumina HiSeq System, the amplified TCR beta libraries were sequenced as 87-base-pair reads. Per the source publication's procedure: A later analysis tallied 75 million to 95 million unique TCR beta chains across the 700 or so repertoires, and some 10 million of those chains were shared by two or more donors. Raw reads were error-corrected and collapsed into unique sequences by a nearest-neighbor algorithm in which closely related sequences were merged to remove PCR and sequencing errors. CDR3 sequences were aligned to IMGT reference sequences to assign V, D and J gene segments. For a sequence to be retained, a match of at least six nucleotides was required to both a V gene segment and a J gene segment. A rearrangement counted as productive if the CDR3 had no stop codons and remained in frame with V and J, and every other rearrangement counted as non-productive. Following IMGT convention, CDR3 was defined as the stretch from the second conserved V-encoded cysteine to the conserved J-encoded phenylalanine. In an earlier analysis of around 540 of the donors, sequences lacking an unambiguous match to a single V gene segment were excluded. An earlier analysis of some 500 of the donors classified V segments as functional when productive rearrangements were above 56.7% and as segregating when the standard deviation between donors was above 5%. To diagnose cytomegalovirus status from the catalog of TCR beta chain sequences, a statistical classification framework was built. V and J gene assignment, in a later analysis, came from comparing TCR nucleotide sequences with IMGT/GENE-DB human TR gene sequences. The TCRdist pipeline was used in a later analysis to assign CDR3 sequences and most-parsimonious VDJ recombination scenarios. In a later analysis, each TCR beta chain was defined by its CDR3 amino acid sequence together with its V-gene family, and reads lacking a unique V-gene family were excluded. As a way to deal with suspected cross-contamination and a sequencing artifact, a later analysis dropped approximately 570 nucleotide sequences that were highly shared and had low generation probability. A later analysis calculated a clonal expansion index for each public chain from normalized within-repertoire ranks of inferred template counts. In a later analysis, generation probabilities were computed using a VDJ recombination model fitted to out-of-frame rearrangements, and the results were checked against IGoR. In a later analysis, hypergeometric tests were used to score TCR-TCR, TCR-HLA and TCR-CMV co-occurrence, with a repertoire-size bias correction applied to TCR pairs. In a later analysis, false discovery rates were estimated by permuting HLA or CMV assignments 20 times. In a later analysis, co-occurring TCRs were grouped using DBSCAN, and TCRdist sequence similarity was added for clustering within HLA-allele-positive subsets. Co-occurrence clustering excluded repertoires with fewer than 30,000 or more than 120,000 public chains, plus five with anomalous nucleotide sharing. Held by TCRdb, this immuneACCESS table contains in-frame sequences only and omits some clones. Under half of the omission traces to an unresolved V gene where checked; the cause of the rest is unknown. V and J calls plus clone size are reproduced from that table; the DNA served to infer D and trimming. The sample table holds 84,000 or so clones, of which roughly four fifths were seen once. Of the sample, roughly 3.6% falls within the top ten clones.

The chain is made from TRBV7-9 and TRBJ1-2; 8 junctional bases match TRBD1. What was sequenced was PBMCs. This clonotype originated in a man between 25 and 39 years old in good health and CMV-seronegative. The CDR3 protein sequence reads: CASSLGGPTGEAYGYTF. The sequence in DNA is TGTGCCAGCAGCTTAGGAGGTCCGACAGGGGAAGCCTATGGCTACACCTTC.